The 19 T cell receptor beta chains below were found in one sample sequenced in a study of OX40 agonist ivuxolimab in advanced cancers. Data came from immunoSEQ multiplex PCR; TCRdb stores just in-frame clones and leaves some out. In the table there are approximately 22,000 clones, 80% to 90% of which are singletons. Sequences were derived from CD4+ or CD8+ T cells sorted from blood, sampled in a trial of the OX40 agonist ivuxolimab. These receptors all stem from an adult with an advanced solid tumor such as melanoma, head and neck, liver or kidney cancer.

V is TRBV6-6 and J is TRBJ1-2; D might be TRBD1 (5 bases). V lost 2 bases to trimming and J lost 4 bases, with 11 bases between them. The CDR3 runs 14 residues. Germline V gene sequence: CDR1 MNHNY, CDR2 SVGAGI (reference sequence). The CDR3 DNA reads TGTGCCAGCAGTTACCCCGACAGAGTCTATGGCTACACCTTC. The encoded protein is CASSYPDRVYGYTF.

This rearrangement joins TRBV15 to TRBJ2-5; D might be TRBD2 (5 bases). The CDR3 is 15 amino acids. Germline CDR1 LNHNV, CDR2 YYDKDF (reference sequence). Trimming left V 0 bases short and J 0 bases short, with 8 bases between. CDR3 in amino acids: CATSRDGEHQETQYF. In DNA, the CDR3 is TGTGCCACCAGCAGAGACGGGGAACACCAAGAGACCCAGTACTTC. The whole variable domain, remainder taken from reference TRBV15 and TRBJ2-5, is DAMVIQNPRYQVTQFGKPVTLSCSQTLNHNVMYWYQQKSSQAPKLLFHYYDKDFNNEADTPDNFQSRRPNTSFCFLDIRSPGLGDTAMYLCATSRDGEHQETQYFGPGTRLLVL.

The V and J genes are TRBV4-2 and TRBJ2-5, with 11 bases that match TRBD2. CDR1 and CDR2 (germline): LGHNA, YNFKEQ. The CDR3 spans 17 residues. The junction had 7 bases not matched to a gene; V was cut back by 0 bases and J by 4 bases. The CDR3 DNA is TGTGCCAGCAGCCAAGACCTAGCGGGGGGTGGGGCAGAGACCCAGTACTTC. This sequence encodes CASSQDLAGGGAETQYF.

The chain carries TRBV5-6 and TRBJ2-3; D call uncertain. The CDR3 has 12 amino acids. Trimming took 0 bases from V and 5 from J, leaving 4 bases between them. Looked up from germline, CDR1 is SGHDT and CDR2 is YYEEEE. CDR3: CASSLGGDTQYF. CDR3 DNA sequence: TGTGCCAGCAGCTTGGGGGGAGATACGCAGTATTTT. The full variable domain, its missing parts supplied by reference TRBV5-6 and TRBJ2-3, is DAGVTQSPTHLIKTRGQQVTLRCSPKSGHDTVSWYQQALGQGPQFIFQYYEEEERQRGNFPDRFSGHQFPNYSSELNVNALLLGDSALYLCASSLGGDTQYFGPGTRLTVL.

The CDR3 DNA reads TGTGCCAGCAGCTTAGTTAGTAGCGGGGGTACAGATACGCAGTATTTT. This encodes CASSLVSSGGTDTQYF. The chain couples TRBV7-2 to TRBJ2-3, with 9 bases identical to TRBD2. CDR3 length equals 16 residues. CDR1 and CDR2 (germline): SGHTA, FQGNSA. Germline trimming cut 1 base from V and 3 bases from J; bases unmatched to any gene: 5. Together with reference TRBV7-2 and TRBJ2-3, the CDR3 gives the full variable domain: GAGVSQSPSNKVTEKGKDVELRCDPISGHTALYWYRQSLGQGLEFLIYFQGNSAPDKSGLPSDRFSAERTGGSVSTLTIQRTQQEDSAVYLCASSLVSSGGTDTQYFGPGTRLTVL.

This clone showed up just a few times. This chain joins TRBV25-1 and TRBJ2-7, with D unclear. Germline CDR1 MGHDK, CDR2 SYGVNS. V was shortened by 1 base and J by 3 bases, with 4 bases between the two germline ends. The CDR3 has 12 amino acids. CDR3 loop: CASSESNYEQYF. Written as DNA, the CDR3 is TGTGCCAGCAGTGAATCCAACTACGAGCAGTACTTC.

In DNA form, the CDR3 reads TGTGCCAGCAGTTTCCAAGGGAGACAAGGTTATGGCTACACCTTC. Translating it yields CASSFQGRQGYGYTF. The chain carries TRBV27 and TRBJ1-2; D gene uncertain. Germline V gene data show CDR1 as MNHEY and CDR2 as SMNVEV (reference sequence). The CDR3 runs 15 residues. Trimming cost V 3 bases and J 5 bases, with 16 bases left between them.

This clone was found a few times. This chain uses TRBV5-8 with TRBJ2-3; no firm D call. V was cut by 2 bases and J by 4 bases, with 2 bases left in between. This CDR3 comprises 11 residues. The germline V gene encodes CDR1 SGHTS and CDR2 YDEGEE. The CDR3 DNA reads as TGTGCCAGCAGCTTAGCAGATACGCAGTATTTT. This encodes CASSLADTQYF.

DNA for the CDR3: TGTGCCAGCAGCTTAATGGTCGGGGAGGGGAACACTGAAGCTTTCTTT. Translated: CASSLMVGEGNTEAFF. The gene calls are TRBV7-3 and TRBJ1-1; D gene unclear. The CDR3 is made up of 16 amino acids. CDR1 is SGHTA and CDR2 is FQGTGA in the germline V gene. V lost 1 base to trimming and J lost 1 base, with 13 bases between them. Full variable domain (rest looked up from reference TRBV7-3 and TRBJ1-1): GAGVSQTPSNKVTEKGKYVELRCDPISGHTALYWYRQSLGQGPEFLIYFQGTGAADDSGLPNDRFFAVRPEGSVSTLKIQRTERGDSAVYLCASSLMVGEGNTEAFFGQGTRLTVV.

The chain's CDR3 is CATSRVVGTGVNTEAFF. CDR3 bases: TGTGCCACCAGCAGGGTGGTCGGGACAGGGGTGAACACTGAAGCTTTCTTT. The chain couples TRBV15 to TRBJ1-1; TRBD1 aligns across 10 bases. The junction had 7 bases not matched to a gene; V was cut back by 3 bases and J by 0 bases. Per the germline V gene, CDR1 is LNHNV and CDR2 is YYDKDF (reference sequence). The CDR3 runs to 17 residues.

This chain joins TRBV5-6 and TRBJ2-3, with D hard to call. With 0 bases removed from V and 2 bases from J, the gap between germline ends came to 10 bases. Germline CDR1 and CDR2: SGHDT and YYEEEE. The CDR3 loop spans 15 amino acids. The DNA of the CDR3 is TGTGCCAGCAGCTTGGCTCGGGCAGTCACAGATACGCAGTATTTT. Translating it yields CASSLARAVTDTQYF.

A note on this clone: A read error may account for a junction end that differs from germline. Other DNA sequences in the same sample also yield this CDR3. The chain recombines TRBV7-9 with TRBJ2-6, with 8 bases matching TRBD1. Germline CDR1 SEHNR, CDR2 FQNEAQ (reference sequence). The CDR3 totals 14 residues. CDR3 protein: CASSSEDRADVLTF. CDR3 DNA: TGTGCCAGTAGCTCTGAGGACAGGGCAGACGTCCTGACTTTC.

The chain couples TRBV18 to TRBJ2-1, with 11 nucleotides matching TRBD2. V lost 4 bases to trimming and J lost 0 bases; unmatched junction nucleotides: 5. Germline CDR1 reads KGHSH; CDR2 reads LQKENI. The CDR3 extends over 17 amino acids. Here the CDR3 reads CASSLGTSGYSYNEQFF. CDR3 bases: TGTGCCAGCTCACTCGGGACTAGCGGATACTCCTACAATGAGCAGTTCTTC.

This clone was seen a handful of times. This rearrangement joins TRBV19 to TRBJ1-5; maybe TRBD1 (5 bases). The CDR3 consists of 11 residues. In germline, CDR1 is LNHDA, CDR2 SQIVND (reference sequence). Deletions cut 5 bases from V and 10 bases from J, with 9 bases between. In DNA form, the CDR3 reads TGTGCCAGTAGTGATCAGGGTCCCCAGCATTTT. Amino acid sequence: CASSDQGPQHF. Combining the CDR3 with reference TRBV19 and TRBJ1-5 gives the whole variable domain DGGITQSPKYLFRKEGQNVTLSCEQNLNHDAMYWYRQDPGQGLRLIYYSQIVNDFQKGDIAEGYSVSREKKESFPLTVTSAQKNPTAFYLCASSDQGPQHFGDGTRLSIL.

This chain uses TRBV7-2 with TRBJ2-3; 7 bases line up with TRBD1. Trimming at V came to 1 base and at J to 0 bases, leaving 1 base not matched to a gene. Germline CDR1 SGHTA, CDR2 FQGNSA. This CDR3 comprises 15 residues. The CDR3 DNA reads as TGTGCCAGCAGCTTAGGGGGACAGAGCACAGATACGCAGTATTTT. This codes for CASSLGGQSTDTQYF.

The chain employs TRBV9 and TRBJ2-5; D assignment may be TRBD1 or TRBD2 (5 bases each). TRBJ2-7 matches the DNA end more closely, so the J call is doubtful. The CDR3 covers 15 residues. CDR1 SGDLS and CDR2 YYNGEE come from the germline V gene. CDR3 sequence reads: CASSGGVGVSYEQYF. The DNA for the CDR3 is TGTGCCAGCAGCGGAGGGGTGGGAGTCTCCTACGAGCAGTACTTC.

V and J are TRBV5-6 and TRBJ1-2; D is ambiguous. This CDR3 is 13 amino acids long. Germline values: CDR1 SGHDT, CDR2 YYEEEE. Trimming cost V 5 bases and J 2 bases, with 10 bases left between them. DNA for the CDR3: TGTGCCAGCAGGTCCTCAAAAAACTATGGCTACACCTTC. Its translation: CASRSSKNYGYTF.

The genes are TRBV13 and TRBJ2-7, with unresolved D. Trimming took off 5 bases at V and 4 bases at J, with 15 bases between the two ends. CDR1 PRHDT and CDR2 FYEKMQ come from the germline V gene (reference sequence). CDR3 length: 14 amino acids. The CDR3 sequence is CASSLGPLSYEQYF. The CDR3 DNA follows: TGTGCCAGCAGCCTCGGACCCCTCTCTTACGAGCAGTACTTC.

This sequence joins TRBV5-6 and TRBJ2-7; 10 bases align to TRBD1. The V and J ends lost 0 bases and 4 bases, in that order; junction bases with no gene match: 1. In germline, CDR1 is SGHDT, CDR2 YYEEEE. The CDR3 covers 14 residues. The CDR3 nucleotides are TGTGCCAGCAGCTTGGGACAGGGGGCTTACGAGCAGTACTTC. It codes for CASSLGQGAYEQYF.